This entry concerns a single TCR beta chain. Its antigen is not identified. TCRdb's copy holds only in-frame clones and misses some; the assay was immunoSEQ multiplex PCR. The data contain around 60,000 clones, roughly 79% of them singletons. The data were taken from a study of a mutant IDH1 vaccine in newly diagnosed glioma. The time point was: week 35, safety follow-up. In the vaccine, a single dose held 300 ug of the mutant IDH1 20-mer peptide, along with topical imiquimod. The germline V and J ends were trimmed by 2 bases and 2 bases, with 8 bases remaining between them. The CDR3 sequence is 14 residues long. CDR1 is SGHRS and CDR2 is YFSETQ in the germline V gene.

The V and J genes are TRBV5-1 and TRBJ1-5; D is possibly TRBD1 (5 bases). The source is a man between 40 and 49 years old with glioma. This material consisted of PBMCs, taken from a glioma patient whose treatment included an IDH1 peptide vaccine. The CDR3 nucleotides read TGCGCCAGCAGCTTTGACAGTCGCAATCAGCCCCAGCATTTT. It yields the protein CASSFDSRNQPQHF.